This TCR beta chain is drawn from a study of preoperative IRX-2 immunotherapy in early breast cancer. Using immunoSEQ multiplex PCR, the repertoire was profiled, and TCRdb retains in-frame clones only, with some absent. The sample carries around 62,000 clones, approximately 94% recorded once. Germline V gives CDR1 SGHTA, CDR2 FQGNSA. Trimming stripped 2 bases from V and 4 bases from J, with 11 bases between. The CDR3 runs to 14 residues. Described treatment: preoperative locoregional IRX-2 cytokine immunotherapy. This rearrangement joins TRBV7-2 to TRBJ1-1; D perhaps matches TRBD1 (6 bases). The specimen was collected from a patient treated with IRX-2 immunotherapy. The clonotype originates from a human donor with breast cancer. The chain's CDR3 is CASSLLQGSTEAFF. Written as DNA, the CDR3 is TGTGCCAGCAGCTTACTACAGGGATCCACTGAAGCTTTCTTT. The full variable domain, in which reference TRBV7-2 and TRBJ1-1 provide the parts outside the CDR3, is GAGVSQSPSNKVTEKGKDVELRCDPISGHTALYWYRQSLGQGLEFLIYFQGNSAPDKSGLPSDRFSAERTGGSVSTLTIQRTQQEDSAVYLCASSLLQGSTEAFFGQGTRLTVV.